These T cell receptor beta chains were read from a single sample in a study of CD8+ T cells in alopecia areata. Libraries were prepared by immunoSEQ multiplex PCR; TCRdb keeps only in-frame clonotypes and omits some of them. The table has 150,000 to 200,000 clones, approximately 61% seen once. The source material was CD4+ T cells sorted from blood, sampled at week 24, from a patient treated with tofacitinib. Source of these receptors: a human donor with alopecia areata. Each CDR3 is given with its conserved first and last residue. D genes are given only for firm matches. Size is stated for part of the rows, as once, few or many counts, or as a class when the clone is expanded.

TRBV10-3,.,TRBJ2-7,.,TGTGCCATCGGTACAGGAGATTCCTACGAGCAGTACTTC,CAIGTGDSYEQYF
TRBV20-1,.,TRBJ2-3,.,TGCAGTGCAAGAGACTCCGATACGCAGTATTTT,CSARDSDTQYF
TRBV2,.,TRBJ2-1,TRBD2,TGTGCCAGCAGTCAGACTAGCGGCGCTTACAATGAGCAGTTCTTC,CASSQTSGAYNEQFF
TRBV29-1,.,TRBJ1-5,.,TGCAGCGTGCGGACAGGCAATCAGCCCCAGCATTTT,CSVRTGNQPQHF
TRBV14,many,TRBJ2-1,TRBD2,TGTGCCAGCAGCCCCACCAGCGGGGGGGCGGGGGAGCAGTTCTTC,CASSPTSGGAGEQFF
TRBV27,.,TRBJ1-5,.,.,CASSSSDRAIGQPQHF
TRBV5-6,few,TRBJ2-5,.,TGTGCCAGCAGCTACCCGGGGGTGAAAGAGACCCAGTACTTC,CASSYPGVKETQYF
TRBV30,many,TRBJ2-3,.,TGTGCCTGGAGTGTGTTAGATACGCAGTATTTT,CAWSVLDTQYF
TRBV6-1,.,TRBJ2-7,TRBD1,TGTGCCAGCAGGAAACCGGGACAGCTGACCTACGAGCAGTACTTC,CASRKPGQLTYEQYF
TRBV9,.,TRBJ1-6,.,TGTGCCAGCAGTGAGACCAGGAGCTCCTATAATTCACCCCTCCACTTT,CASSETRSSYNSPLHF
TRBV2,.,TRBJ1-1,TRBD1,TGTGCCAGCAGTAAGGGACAGGGGTTAAGCACTGAAGCTTTCTTT,CASSKGQGLSTEAFF
TRBV4-3,.,TRBJ2-1,TRBD2,TGCGCCAGCAGCCGACGACTAGCGGGGGGGCTTGGCAATGAGCAGTTCTTC,CASSRRLAGGLGNEQFF
TRBV30,.,TRBJ2-7,.,TGTGCCTGTACAGCTCCGAGCTCCTACGAGCAGTACTTC,CACTAPSSYEQYF
TRBV9,.,TRBJ2-3,.,TGTGCCAGCAGGCGGGGGCCCGACACAGATACGCAGTATTTT,CASRRGPDTDTQYF
TRBV5-4,few,TRBJ1-5,.,TGTGCCAGCAGCTTGGGAGGAGGGGTGGGACCCCAGCATTTT,CASSLGGGVGPQHF
TRBV25-1,.,TRBJ2-7,TRBD1,TGTGCCAGCAGTGAGGGGACAGGGGAGCAGTACTTC,CASSEGTGEQYF
TRBV30,.,TRBJ1-2,.,TGTGCCTGGAGTGAGGGTCGGCGAAACTATGGCTACACCTTC,CAWSEGRRNYGYTF
TRBV7-7,.,TRBJ1-6,.,TGTGCCAGCAGCTTAGGAAGAGGTCTTGGGGCCTCCTATAATTCACCCCTCCACTTT,CASSLGRGLGASYNSPLHF
TRBV4-3,.,TRBJ2-2,.,TGCGCCAGCAGCCAAGACTTAGTCGCGAACACCGGGGAGCTGTTTTTT,CASSQDLVANTGELFF
TRBV9,.,TRBJ1-2,.,TGTGCCAGCAGCGGGTCCGGGACGGAGCATGGCTACACCTTC,CASSGSGTEHGYTF
TRBV25-1,.,TRBJ1-2,TRBD1,TGTGCCAGCAGTGGTCAGACAGGGGCCTATGGCTACACCTTC,CASSGQTGAYGYTF
TRBV15,.,TRBJ2-5,TRBD2,TGTGCCACCAGCAGAGGGGTCGGGACTAGCGGGGGCGCCACCCAAGAGACCCAGTACTTC,CATSRGVGTSGGATQETQYF
TRBV29-1,.,TRBJ2-4,.,TGCAGCGTTGAAGAGATGGGCAGGGAGAAAAACATTCAGTACTTC,CSVEEMGREKNIQYF
TRBV29-1,few,TRBJ2-3,TRBD2,TGCAGCGTTGAAGGCCCTAGCGGGGGAAGCACAGATACGCAGTATTTT,CSVEGPSGGSTDTQYF
TRBV6-1,.,TRBJ1-5,.,TGTGCCAGCAGTGAAATGGGGGGCGGGAATCAGCCCCAGCATTTT,CASSEMGGGNQPQHF
TRBV2,.,TRBJ2-7,.,TGTGCCAGCAGTGAAAAGGGTTACGAGCAGTACTTC,CASSEKGYEQYF
TRBV30,once,TRBJ2-3,.,TGTGCCTGGAGTATACCCGGGGCAGATACGCAGTATTTT,CAWSIPGADTQYF
TRBV7-9,.,TRBJ1-2,TRBD1,TGTGCCAGCAGCTCAGGAGGTGGATCAGGGGGCTATGGCTACACCTTC,CASSSGGGSGGYGYTF
TRBV30,.,TRBJ1-5,.,TGTGCCTGGCAGGACAGCAACTCGAATCAGCCCCAGCATTTT,CAWQDSNSNQPQHF
TRBV29-1,.,TRBJ2-3,.,TGCAGCGTTGAGTTCCGGGCAGCGACCACAGATACGCAGTATTTT,CSVEFRAATTDTQYF